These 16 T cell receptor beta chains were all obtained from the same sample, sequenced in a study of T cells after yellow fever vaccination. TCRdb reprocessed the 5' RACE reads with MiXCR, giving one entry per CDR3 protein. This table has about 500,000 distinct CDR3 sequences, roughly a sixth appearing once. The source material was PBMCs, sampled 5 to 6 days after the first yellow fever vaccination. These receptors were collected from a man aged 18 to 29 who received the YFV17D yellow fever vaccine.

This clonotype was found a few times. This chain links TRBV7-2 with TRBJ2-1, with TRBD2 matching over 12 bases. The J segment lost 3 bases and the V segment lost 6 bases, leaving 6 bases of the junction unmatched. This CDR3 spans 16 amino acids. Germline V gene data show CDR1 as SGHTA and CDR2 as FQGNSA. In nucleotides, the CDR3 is TGTGCCAGCAGGCGGACTAGCGGGGAAGTCTACAATGAGCAGTTCTTC. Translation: CASRRTSGEVYNEQFF.

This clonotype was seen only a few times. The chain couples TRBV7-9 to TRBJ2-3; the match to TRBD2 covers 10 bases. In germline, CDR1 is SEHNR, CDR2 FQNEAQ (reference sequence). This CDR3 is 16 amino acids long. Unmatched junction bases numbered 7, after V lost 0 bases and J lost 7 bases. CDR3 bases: TGTGCCAGCAGCTTAGCCCTAGCGGGGGAGGGGCATACGCAGTATTTT. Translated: CASSLALAGEGHTQYF.

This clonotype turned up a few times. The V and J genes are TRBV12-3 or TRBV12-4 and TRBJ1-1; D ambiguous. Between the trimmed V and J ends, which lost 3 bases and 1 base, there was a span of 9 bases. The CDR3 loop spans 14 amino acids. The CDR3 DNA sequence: TGTGCCAGCAGTTTTAACTACAGGAACACTGAAGCTTTCTTT. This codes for CASSFNYRNTEAFF.

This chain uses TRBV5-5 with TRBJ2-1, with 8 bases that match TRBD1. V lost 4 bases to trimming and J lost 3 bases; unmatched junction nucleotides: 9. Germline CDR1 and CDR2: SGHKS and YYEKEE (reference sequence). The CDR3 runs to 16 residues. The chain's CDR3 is CASSRPGTGGYNEQFF. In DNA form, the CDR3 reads TGTGCCAGCAGCCGACCTGGGACAGGTGGCTACAATGAGCAGTTCTTC.

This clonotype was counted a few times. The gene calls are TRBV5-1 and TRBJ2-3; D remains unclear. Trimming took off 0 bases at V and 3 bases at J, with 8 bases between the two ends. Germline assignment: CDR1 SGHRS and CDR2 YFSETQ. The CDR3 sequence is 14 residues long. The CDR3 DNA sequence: TGCGCCAGCAGCTTGGTCACACAGACAGATACGCAGTATTTT. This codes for CASSLVTQTDTQYF.

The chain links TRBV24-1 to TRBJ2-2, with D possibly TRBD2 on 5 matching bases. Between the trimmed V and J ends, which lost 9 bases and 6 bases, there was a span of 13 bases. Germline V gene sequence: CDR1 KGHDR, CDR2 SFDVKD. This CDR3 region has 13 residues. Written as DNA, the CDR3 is TGTGCCACCCGGGAAGGGAGATCCGGGGAGCTGTTTTTT. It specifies CATREGRSGELFF.

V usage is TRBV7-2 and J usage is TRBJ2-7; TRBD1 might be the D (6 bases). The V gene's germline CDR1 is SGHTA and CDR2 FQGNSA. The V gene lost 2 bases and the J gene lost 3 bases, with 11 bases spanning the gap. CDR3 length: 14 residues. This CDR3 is CASSLYRVGYEQYF. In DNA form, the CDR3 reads TGTGCCAGCAGCTTATACAGGGTTGGCTACGAGCAGTACTTC.

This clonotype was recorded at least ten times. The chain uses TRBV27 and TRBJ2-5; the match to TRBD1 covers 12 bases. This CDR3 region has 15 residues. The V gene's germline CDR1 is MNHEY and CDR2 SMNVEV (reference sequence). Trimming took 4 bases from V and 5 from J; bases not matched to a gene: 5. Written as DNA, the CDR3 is TGTGCCAGCAGTTCGGGGACAGGGGGCGTGGAGACCCAGTACTTC. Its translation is CASSSGTGGVETQYF.

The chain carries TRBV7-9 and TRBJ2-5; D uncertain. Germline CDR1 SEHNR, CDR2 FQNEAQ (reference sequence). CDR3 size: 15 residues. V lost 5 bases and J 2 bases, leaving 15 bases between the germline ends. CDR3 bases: TGTGCCAGCAGCCGGTGGGTTGGTTCGCAAGAGACCCAGTACTTC. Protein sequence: CASSRWVGSQETQYF.

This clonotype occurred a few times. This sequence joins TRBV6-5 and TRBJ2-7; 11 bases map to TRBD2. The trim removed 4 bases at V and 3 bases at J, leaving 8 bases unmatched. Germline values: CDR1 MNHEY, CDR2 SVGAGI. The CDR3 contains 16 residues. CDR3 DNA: TGTGCCAGCAGTTCCTTTCGACTAGCGGGGATCTACGAGCAGTACTTC. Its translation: CASSSFRLAGIYEQYF.

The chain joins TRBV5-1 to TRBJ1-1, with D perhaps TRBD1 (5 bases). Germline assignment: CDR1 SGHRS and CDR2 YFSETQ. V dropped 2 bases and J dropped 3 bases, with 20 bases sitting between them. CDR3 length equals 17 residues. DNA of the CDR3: TGCGCCAGCAGCTTAAGACCAAACGGGGGTTTGGACACTGAAGCTTTCTTT. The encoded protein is CASSLRPNGGLDTEAFF.

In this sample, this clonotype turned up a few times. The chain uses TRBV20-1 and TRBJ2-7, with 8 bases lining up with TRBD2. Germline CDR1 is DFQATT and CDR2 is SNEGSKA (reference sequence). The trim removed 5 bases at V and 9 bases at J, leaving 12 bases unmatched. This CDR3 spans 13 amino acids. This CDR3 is CSAVNPGLARQYV. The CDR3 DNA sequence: TGCAGTGCTGTCAACCCCGGACTAGCCAGGCAGTACGTC.

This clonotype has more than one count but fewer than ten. CDR3 region: CASSPGRLGNNEQFF. The CDR3 DNA reads as TGTGCCAGCAGCCCGGGAAGGTTAGGGAACAATGAGCAGTTCTTC. The chain has TRBV5-4 and TRBJ2-1, with a tentative D call TRBD2 (5 bases). Per germline, CDR1 SGHNT and CDR2 YYREEE (reference sequence). The ends were cut back, 4 bases at V and 5 bases at J, with 16 bases in the middle. This CDR3 is built from 15 residues.

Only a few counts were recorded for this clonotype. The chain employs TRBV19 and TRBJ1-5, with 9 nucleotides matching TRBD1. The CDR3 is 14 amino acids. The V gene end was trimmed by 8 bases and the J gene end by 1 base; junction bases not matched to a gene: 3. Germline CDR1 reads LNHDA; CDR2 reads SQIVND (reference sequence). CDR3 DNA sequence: TGTGCCAGTGCCGGGACAGGGAGCAATCAGCCCCAGCATTTT. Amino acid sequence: CASAGTGSNQPQHF. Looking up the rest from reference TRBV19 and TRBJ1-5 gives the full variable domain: DGGITQSPKYLFRKEGQNVTLSCEQNLNHDAMYWYRQDPGQGLRLIYYSQIVNDFQKGDIAEGYSVSREKKESFPLTVTSAQKNPTAFYLCASAGTGSNQPQHFGDGTRLSIL.

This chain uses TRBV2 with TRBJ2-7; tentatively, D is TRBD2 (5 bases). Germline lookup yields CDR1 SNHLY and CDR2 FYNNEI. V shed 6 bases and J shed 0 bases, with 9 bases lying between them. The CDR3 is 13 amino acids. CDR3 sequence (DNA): TGTGCCAGCAGGGAGGAGAGCTCCTACGAGCAGTACTTC. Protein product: CASREESSYEQYF.

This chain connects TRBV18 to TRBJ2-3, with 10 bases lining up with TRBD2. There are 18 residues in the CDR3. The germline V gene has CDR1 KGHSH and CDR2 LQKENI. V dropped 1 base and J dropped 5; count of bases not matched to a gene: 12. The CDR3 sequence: CASSPQQKTSGFLDTQYF. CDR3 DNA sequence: TGTGCCAGCTCACCACAACAGAAGACTAGCGGGTTCTTAGATACGCAGTATTTT.